This T cell receptor beta chain was observed in a study of OX40 agonist ivuxolimab in advanced cancers. Describing the broader study: The costimulatory receptor OX40 (CD134) was targeted by ivuxolimab, a fully human IgG2 agonistic monoclonal antibody. Intravenous ivuxolimab was administered to patients every 2 weeks at six dose levels: 0.01, 0.1, 0.3, 1.5, 3 and 10 mg/kg. Of the approximately 54 patients in dose escalation, about 19 had hepatocellular carcinoma, roughly 15 had melanoma, 9 had renal cell carcinoma and 9 had head and neck cancer. In the dose-escalation cohort, more than 75% of patients were male, and the mean age was roughly 60 years, with a range of 23 to 79. Patients were allowed to have had prior anti-PD-1, anti-PD-L1 or anti-CTLA-4 therapy, and approximately 40% of the dose-escalation patients had been treated with checkpoint inhibitors. Partial responses were achieved by three dose-escalation patients, of whom one had hepatocellular carcinoma and two had cutaneous melanoma. The purpose of peripheral TCRbeta sequencing was to test whether ivuxolimab changed TCR sequence diversity and led to clonal T-cell expansion. The paper reports the monotherapy dose-escalation portion (N = 52 patients) of the phase I ivuxolimab trial. Overall study results and their limits: Antigen specificity was not determined for the clonally expanded peripheral T cells. After ivuxolimab, more expanded clones were found on average in CD8+ T cells than in CD4+ T cells. In the 0.1-3.0 mg/kg groups, partial responders were among the patients with the lowest normalized peripheral clonal expansion, particularly in CD8+ T cells. Low levels of normalized T-cell clonal expansion were also seen in some patients who did not respond. At doses of 0.1 to 3.0 mg/kg, clonal expansion of both CD4+ and CD8+ blood T cells was observed from baseline to week 6.

Genomic DNA was extracted from sorted cells for sequencing of the TCRbeta CDR3 region. The immunoSEQ Assay was used to sequence the TCRbeta CDR3 regions. The table comes from immuneACCESS by way of TCRdb, which keeps in-frame sequences with V and J called. Part of the clones is missing from these tables; in studies checked, under half for an unresolved V gene and the rest for unknown reasons. The sample has about 19,000 clones on record, less than 90% of them singletons. Of the sample, 40% to 55% falls within the top ten clones. According to the germline V gene, CDR1 reads SGDLS and CDR2 reads YYNGEE. V is cut by 0 bases and J by 0 bases, and the space between the germline ends is 11 bases. Reading from cysteine to phenylalanine, the CDR3 counts 16 amino acids. Of all the DNA, just the CDR3 is kept, 48 bases in frame from base 1. The trial excluded patients who had a history of autoimmune disease or were on systemic immunosuppression. Peripheral blood for TCR sequencing was collected from all dose cohorts at baseline, on cycle 4 day 1, and on cycle 7 day 1. Samples came from an open-label, multicenter, first-in-human phase I dose-escalation trial of ivuxolimab. Adults with locally advanced or metastatic melanoma, renal cell carcinoma, hepatocellular carcinoma or head and neck squamous cell carcinoma were enrolled in the trial. Before TCR sequencing, CD4+ T cells and CD8+ T cells were sorted from peripheral blood as separate populations.

With regard to this clone: Its antigen remains unidentified. Base-call qualities are not available, and no considerably larger clone is one nucleotide away.

The clonotype was recovered from an adult with an advanced solid tumor such as melanoma, head and neck, liver or kidney cancer. The specimen comprised CD4+ or CD8+ T cells sorted from blood, sampled in a trial of the OX40 agonist ivuxolimab. Recombination linked TRBV9 to TRBJ2-3, with no confidently assigned D gene. The CDR3 is CASSVGHGASTDTQYF. The DNA reads as follows: TGTGCCAGCAGCGTAGGTCACGGAGCTAGCACAGATACGCAGTATTTT.